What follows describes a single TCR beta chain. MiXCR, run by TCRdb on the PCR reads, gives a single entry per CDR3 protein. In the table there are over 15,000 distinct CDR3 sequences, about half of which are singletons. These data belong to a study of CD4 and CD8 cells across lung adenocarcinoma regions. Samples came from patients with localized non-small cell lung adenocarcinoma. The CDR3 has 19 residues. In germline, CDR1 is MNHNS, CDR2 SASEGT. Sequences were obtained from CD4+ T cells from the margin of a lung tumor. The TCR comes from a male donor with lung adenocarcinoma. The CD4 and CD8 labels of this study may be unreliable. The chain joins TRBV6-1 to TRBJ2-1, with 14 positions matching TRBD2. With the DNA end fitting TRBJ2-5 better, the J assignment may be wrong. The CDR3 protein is CASRRIGLAGGGNQETQYF. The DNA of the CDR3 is TGTGCCAGCAGACGGATCGGACTAGCGGGAGGTGGTAACCAAGAGACCCAGTACTTC.